The entry that follows covers one T cell receptor (beta chain) sequence. The antigen remains undetermined. These data belong to a study of T cell repertoires in cytomegalovirus infection. Across the whole study: Public signatures in TCR beta pointed to CMV infection and matching HLA type.

With 3 bases removed from V and 7 bases from J, the gap between germline ends came to 18 bases. This CDR3 comprises 16 residues. Germline V gene lookup returns CDR1 MDHEN and CDR2 SYDVKM. TCRdb itself ran the reads through MiXCR, one entry per CDR3 protein. In the table there are just under 500,000 distinct CDR3 sequences, around a third of which are singletons. The study, taken as a whole, reports: Dominating the ex vivo response were HLA-C-restricted CMV-specific TCR beta clonotypes.

V gene TRBV28 combines with J gene TRBJ1-4, with a weak D call TRBD1 (5 bases). The sequence derives from a human donor in good health (CMV status not recorded). Some clones in this sample may be carry-over from other donors' samples. Specimen: cultured PBMCs, collected from culture after CMV antigen stimulation. CDR3: CASSLGGTVASEKLFF. The CDR3 DNA reads TGTGCCAGCAGTTTGGGAGGGACCGTTGCCTCTGAAAAACTGTTTTTT.